One sample yielded the 11 T cell receptor beta chains listed below, sequenced in a study of CD8 T cells in ankylosing spondylitis. Via MiXCR, TCRdb re-called the 5' RACE reads, giving one row per CDR3 protein. The top ten hold 6% to 9.5% of the sample, which has 120,000 to 150,000 distinct CDR3 sequences, roughly 8% seen once. The sequencing sample was made of synovial fluid, either unsorted or a sorted T cell fraction (not recorded which). The origin of the receptors is a male donor with ankylosing spondylitis.

This clonotype was picked up many times. The rearrangement uses TRBV20-1 and TRBJ2-3; 9 bases map to TRBD2. V was pared by 4 bases and J by 3 bases, with 8 bases of the junction left unmatched. The CDR3 contains 15 residues. The germline V gene has CDR1 DFQATT and CDR2 SNEGSKA (reference sequence). CDR3 coding DNA: TGCAGTGCTACCCCGGCTAGCGGGGTAACAGATACGCAGTATTTT. Its protein product is CSATPASGVTDTQYF.

The CDR3 coding sequence is TGTGCCACCACCGGGGACATCCTTGGCGAGCAGTACTTC. Amino acids: CATTGDILGEQYF. V is TRBV2 and J is TRBJ2-7; tentatively, D is TRBD1 (6 bases). Germline V CDR1 and CDR2: SNHLY, FYNNEI. The CDR3 contains 13 residues. V gave up 10 bases and J gave up 6 bases, with 19 bases separating them.

V usage is TRBV2 and J usage is TRBJ1-2; D unclear. CDR1 SNHLY and CDR2 FYNNEI come from the germline V gene. The CDR3 loop spans 12 amino acids. V was trimmed by 6 bases and J by 3 bases, leaving 8 bases between them. This CDR3 is CASSYEDYGYTF. The DNA for the CDR3 is TGTGCCAGCAGCTACGAGGACTATGGCTACACCTTC. The variable domain in full, with the rest retrieved from reference TRBV2 and TRBJ1-2, is EPEVTQTPSHQVTQMGQEVILRCVPISNHLYFYWYRQILGQKVEFLVSFYNNEISEKSEIFDDQFSVERPDGSNFTLKIRSTKLEDSAMYFCASSYEDYGYTFGSGTRLTVV.

The genes are TRBV11-3 and TRBJ2-3, with D possibly TRBD1 on 6 matching bases. Germline V gene lookup returns CDR1 SGHNT and CDR2 YENEEA. V lost 2 bases and J lost 5, with 8 bases in between. This CDR3 contains 13 residues. The CDR3 spells CASSLSRGDTQYF. The CDR3 bases are TGTGCCAGCAGCTTATCCAGGGGAGATACGCAGTATTTT.

This clonotype was recorded many times. The chain couples TRBV7-2 to TRBJ1-6, with D unclear. Germline V gene sequence: CDR1 SGHTA, CDR2 FQGNSA. The CDR3 length is 14 residues. The ends were cut back, 5 bases at V and 12 bases at J, with 17 bases in the middle. The DNA of the CDR3 is TGTGCCAGCAGCACACGTAGGGCTGCTGGACCCCTCCACTTT. Translated: CASSTRRAAGPLHF. Full variable domain (rest looked up from reference TRBV7-2 and TRBJ1-6): GAGVSQSPSNKVTEKGKDVELRCDPISGHTALYWYRQSLGQGLEFLIYFQGNSAPDKSGLPSDRFSAERTGGSVSTLTIQRTQQEDSAVYLCASSTRRAAGPLHFGNGTRLTVT.

There are many counts of this clonotype. The CDR3 region has the DNA TGTGCCAGCAGCCTATTAGGGACCGGTGGGGAGCTGTTTTTT. This sequence encodes CASSLLGTGGELFF. The chain employs TRBV2 and TRBJ2-2; either TRBD1 or TRBD2 may supply D (5 bases each). The CDR3 has 14 amino acids. V was trimmed by 6 bases and J by 8 bases, leaving 16 bases between them. The V gene's germline CDR1 is SNHLY and CDR2 FYNNEI. Looking up the rest from reference TRBV2 and TRBJ2-2 gives the full variable domain: EPEVTQTPSHQVTQMGQEVILRCVPISNHLYFYWYRQILGQKVEFLVSFYNNEISEKSEIFDDQFSVERPDGSNFTLKIRSTKLEDSAMYFCASSLLGTGGELFFGEGSRLTVL.

V gene TRBV7-9 combines with J gene TRBJ2-2; 7 positions match TRBD1. Germline CDR1 is SEHNR and CDR2 is FQNEAQ (reference sequence). This CDR3 has 15 amino acids. Germline trimming cut 5 bases from V and 1 base from J; bases unmatched to any gene: 4. The CDR3 protein is CASSGRTGNTGELFF. Written as DNA, the CDR3 is TGTGCCAGCAGCGGTAGGACAGGGAACACCGGGGAGCTGTTTTTT.

This clonotype showed up many times. CDR3 sequence (DNA): TGTGCCAGCAGTTCGGGGACTAGCGGGACCGCGGGCAAGCAGTACTTC. This translates into CASSSGTSGTAGKQYF. The rearrangement links TRBV28 to TRBJ2-7; 13 nucleotides line up with TRBD2. Unmatched junction bases numbered 11, after V lost 4 bases and J lost 8 bases. CDR3 size: 16 residues. Germline V gene data show CDR1 as MDHEN and CDR2 as SYDVKM.

The V call is TRBV7-9, the J call TRBJ2-4, with D possibly being TRBD1 (6 bases). Deletions cut 5 bases from V and 1 base from J, with 12 bases between. The CDR3 runs 15 residues. Per the germline V gene, CDR1 is SEHNR and CDR2 is FQNEAQ (reference sequence). The CDR3 sequence: CASSPGVLAKNIQYF. In DNA form, the CDR3 reads TGTGCCAGCAGCCCAGGGGTTTTGGCCAAAAACATTCAGTACTTC.

The chain joins TRBV9 to TRBJ1-5; D is possibly TRBD1 (6 bases). Germline CDR1 and CDR2: SGDLS and YYNGEE. The V end was cut by 0 bases, the J end by 3 bases, with 7 bases between. The CDR3 extends over 14 amino acids. The CDR3 sequence: CASSVGQDNQPQHF. CDR3 coding DNA: TGTGCCAGCAGCGTAGGACAGGACAATCAGCCCCAGCATTTT.

This clonotype was seen a handful of times. This sequence joins TRBV29-1 and TRBJ1-2, with D perhaps TRBD1 (6 bases). V lost 7 bases to trimming and J lost 0 bases, with 9 bases between them. Germline V lookup: CDR1 SQVTM, CDR2 ANQGSEA. CDR3 length equals 12 residues. The CDR3 sequence is CSAGQSNYGYTF. The DNA of the CDR3 is TGCAGCGCCGGACAGTCTAACTATGGCTACACCTTC.